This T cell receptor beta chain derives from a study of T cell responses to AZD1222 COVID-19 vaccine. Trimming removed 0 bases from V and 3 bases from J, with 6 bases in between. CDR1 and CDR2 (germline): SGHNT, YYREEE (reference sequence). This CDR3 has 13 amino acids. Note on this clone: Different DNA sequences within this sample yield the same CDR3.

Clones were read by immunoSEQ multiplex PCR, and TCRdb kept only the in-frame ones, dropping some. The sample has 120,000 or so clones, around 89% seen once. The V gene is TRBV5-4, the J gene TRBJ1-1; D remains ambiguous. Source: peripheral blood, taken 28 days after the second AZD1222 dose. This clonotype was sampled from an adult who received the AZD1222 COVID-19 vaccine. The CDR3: CASSLVGYTEAFF. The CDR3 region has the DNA TGTGCCAGCAGCTTGGTAGGGTACACTGAAGCTTTCTTT.